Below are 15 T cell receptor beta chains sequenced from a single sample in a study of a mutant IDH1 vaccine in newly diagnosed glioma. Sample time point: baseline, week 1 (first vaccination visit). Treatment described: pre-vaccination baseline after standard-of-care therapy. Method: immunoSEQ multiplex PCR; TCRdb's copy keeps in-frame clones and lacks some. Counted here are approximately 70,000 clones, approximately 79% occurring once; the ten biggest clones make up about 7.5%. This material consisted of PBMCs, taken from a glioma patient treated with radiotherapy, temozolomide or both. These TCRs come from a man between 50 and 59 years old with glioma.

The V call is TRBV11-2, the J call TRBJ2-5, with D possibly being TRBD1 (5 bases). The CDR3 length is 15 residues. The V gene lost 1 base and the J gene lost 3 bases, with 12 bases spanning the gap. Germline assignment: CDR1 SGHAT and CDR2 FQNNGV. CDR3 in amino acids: CASSLALPGKETQYF. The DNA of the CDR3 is TGTGCCAGCAGCTTAGCCCTGCCAGGGAAAGAGACCCAGTACTTC. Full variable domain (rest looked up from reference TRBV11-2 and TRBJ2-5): EAGVAQSPRYKIIEKRQSVAFWCNPISGHATLYWYQQILGQGPKLLIQFQNNGVVDDSQLPKDRFSAERLKGVDSTLKIQPAKLEDSAVYLCASSLALPGKETQYFGPGTRLLVL.

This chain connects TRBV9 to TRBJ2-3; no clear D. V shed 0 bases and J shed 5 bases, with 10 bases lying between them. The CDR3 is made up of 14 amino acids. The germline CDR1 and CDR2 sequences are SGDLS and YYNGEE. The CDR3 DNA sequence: TGTGCCAGCAGCGTAGCGGCAGAGGAAGATACGCAGTATTTT. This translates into CASSVAAEEDTQYF.

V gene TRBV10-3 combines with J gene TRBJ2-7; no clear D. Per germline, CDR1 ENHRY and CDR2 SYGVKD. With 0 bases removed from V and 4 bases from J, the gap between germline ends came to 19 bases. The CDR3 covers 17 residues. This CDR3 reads CAISESKLNTQPYEQYF. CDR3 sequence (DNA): TGTGCCATCAGTGAGTCGAAATTAAACACCCAGCCATACGAGCAGTACTTC.

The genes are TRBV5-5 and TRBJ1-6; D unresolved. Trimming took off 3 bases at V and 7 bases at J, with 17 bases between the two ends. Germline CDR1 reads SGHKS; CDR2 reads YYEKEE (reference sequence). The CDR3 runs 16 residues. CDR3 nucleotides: TGTGCCAGCAGCTATAACAGTGGCCGGGCAAATTCACCCCTCCACTTT. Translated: CASSYNSGRANSPLHF.

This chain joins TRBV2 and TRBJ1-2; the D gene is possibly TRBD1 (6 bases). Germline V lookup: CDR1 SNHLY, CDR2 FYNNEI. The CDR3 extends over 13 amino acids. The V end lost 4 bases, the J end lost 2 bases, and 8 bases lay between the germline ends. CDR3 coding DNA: TGTGCCAGCAGTGCACAGGGAAACTATGGCTACACCTTC. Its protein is CASSAQGNYGYTF.

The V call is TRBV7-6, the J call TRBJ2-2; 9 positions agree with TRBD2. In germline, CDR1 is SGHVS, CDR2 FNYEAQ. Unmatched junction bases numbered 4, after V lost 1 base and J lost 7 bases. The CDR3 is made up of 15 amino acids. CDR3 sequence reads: CASSLVAGEDGELFF. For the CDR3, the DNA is TGTGCCAGCAGCTTAGTAGCGGGGGAAGACGGGGAGCTGTTTTTT.

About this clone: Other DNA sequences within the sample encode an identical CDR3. The CDR3 nucleotides are TGTGCCAGCTCACCAGGGAGAGACACTGAAGCTTTCTTT. This sequence encodes CASSPGRDTEAFF. The V gene is TRBV18, the J gene TRBJ1-1, with D uncertain. CDR1 and CDR2 from the germline V gene are KGHSH and LQKENI. V was shortened by 2 bases and J by 3 bases, with 7 bases between the two germline ends. CDR3 size: 13 residues.

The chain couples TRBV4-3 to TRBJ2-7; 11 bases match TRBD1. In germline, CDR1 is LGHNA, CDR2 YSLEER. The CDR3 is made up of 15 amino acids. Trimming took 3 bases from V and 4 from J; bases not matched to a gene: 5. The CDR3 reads CASSHGQGASYEQYF. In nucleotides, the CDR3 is TGCGCCAGCAGCCATGGACAGGGGGCTTCGTACGAGCAGTACTTC.

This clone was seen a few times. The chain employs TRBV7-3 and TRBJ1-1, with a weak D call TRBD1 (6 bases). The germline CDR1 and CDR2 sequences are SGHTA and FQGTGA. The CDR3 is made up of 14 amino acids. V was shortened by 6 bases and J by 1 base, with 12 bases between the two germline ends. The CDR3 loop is CASSPDRTNTEAFF. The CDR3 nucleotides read TGTGCCAGCAGTCCAGACAGGACGAACACTGAAGCTTTCTTT.

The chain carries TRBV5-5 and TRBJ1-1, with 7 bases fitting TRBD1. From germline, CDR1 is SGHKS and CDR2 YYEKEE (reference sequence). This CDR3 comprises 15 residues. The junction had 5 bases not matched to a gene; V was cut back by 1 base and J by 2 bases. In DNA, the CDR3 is TGTGCCAGCAGCTTGTCGGGACAGATCAACACTGAAGCTTTCTTT. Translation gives CASSLSGQINTEAFF.

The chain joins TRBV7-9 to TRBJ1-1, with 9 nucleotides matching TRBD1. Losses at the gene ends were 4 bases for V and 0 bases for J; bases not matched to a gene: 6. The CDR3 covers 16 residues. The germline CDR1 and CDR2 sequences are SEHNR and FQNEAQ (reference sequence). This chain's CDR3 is CASSSRTGAMNTEAFF. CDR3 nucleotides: TGTGCCAGCAGCTCCCGGACAGGGGCGATGAACACTGAAGCTTTCTTT.

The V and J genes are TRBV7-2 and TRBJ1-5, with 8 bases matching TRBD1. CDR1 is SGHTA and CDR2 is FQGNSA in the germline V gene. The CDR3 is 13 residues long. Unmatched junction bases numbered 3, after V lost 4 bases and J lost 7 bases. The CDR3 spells CASSSDRGQPQHF. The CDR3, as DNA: TGTGCCAGCAGCTCCGACAGGGGACAGCCCCAGCATTTT.

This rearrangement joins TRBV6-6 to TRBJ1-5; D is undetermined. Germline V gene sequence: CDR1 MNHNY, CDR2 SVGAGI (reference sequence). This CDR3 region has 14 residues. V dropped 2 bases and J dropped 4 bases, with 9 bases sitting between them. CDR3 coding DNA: TGTGCCAGCAGTTACGGCGGTGGGAATCAGCCCCAGCATTTT. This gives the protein CASSYGGGNQPQHF.

The CDR3 loop is CATSRGGGQGAYEQYF. Here the CDR3 DNA reads TGTGCCACCAGCAGAGGAGGGGGACAGGGGGCTTACGAGCAGTACTTC. The chain couples TRBV15 to TRBJ2-7, with 12 bases identical to TRBD1. This CDR3 is built from 16 residues. Germline V gene data show CDR1 as LNHNV and CDR2 as YYDKDF (reference sequence). The J segment lost 4 bases and the V segment lost 1 base, leaving 5 bases of the junction unmatched.

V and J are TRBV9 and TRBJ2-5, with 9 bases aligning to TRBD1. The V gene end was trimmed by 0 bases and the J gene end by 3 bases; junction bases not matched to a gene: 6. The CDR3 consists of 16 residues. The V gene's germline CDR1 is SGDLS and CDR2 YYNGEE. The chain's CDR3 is CASSVGGRTGEETQYF. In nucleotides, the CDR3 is TGTGCCAGCAGCGTAGGGGGGAGGACAGGGGAAGAGACCCAGTACTTC.